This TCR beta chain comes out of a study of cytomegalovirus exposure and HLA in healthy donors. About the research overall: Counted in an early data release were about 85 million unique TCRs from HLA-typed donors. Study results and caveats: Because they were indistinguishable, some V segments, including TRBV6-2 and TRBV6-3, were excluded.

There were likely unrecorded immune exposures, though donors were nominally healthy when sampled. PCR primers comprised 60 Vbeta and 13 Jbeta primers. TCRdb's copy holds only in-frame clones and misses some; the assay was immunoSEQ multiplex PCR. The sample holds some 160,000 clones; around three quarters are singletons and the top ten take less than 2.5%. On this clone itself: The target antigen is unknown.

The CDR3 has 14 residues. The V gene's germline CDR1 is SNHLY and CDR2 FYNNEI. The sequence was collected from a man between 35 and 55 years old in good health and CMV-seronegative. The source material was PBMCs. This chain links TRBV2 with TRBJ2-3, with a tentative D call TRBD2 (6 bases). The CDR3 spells CVSAMAGSTDTQYF. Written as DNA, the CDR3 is TGTGTTTCAGCCATGGCGGGGAGCACAGATACGCAGTATTTT.